The clone carrying this T cell receptor beta chain was counted only a few times. With 5 bases removed from V and 3 bases from J, the gap between germline ends came to 14 bases. Per the germline V gene, CDR1 is SGHTA and CDR2 is FQGNSA. The CDR3 contains 14 residues. MiXCR was run by TCRdb on the 5' RACE reads, yielding one entry per CDR3 protein. The data show a few hundred thousand distinct CDR3 sequences, roughly 24% seen once. These data originate in a study of identical twins. The same specimen was also included in a second study, on T cells expressing NK-cell markers. That report adds: With respect to HCMV, most of the eight sequenced donors were seropositive, and one was seronegative. Expanded NKG2C+ T cell clones had unclear HCMV specificity.

The material sequenced was CD4+ T cells sorted from blood. V is TRBV7-2 and J is TRBJ2-7; D is undetermined. The sequence came from a woman between 18 and 30 years old in good health. This chain's CDR3 is CASSPAIGVYEQYF. The CDR3 coding sequence is TGTGCCAGCAGCCCAGCCATAGGCGTCTACGAGCAGTACTTC.